What follows are 26 T cell receptor beta chains derived from one specimen sequenced in a study of T cells in Graves' hyperthyroidism and ophthalmopathy. RNA transcripts were the template for amplifying TCR beta CDR3 regions. Researchers ran a first-round RT-PCR on the TCR CDR3 using the HTBI primer set. TCRdb called the multiplex PCR reads again in MiXCR, with one record for every CDR3 protein. The table includes under 400,000 distinct CDR3 sequences, 15% to 20% detected once. The sequenced sample consisted of blood. Receptor source: a middle-aged woman with Graves' ophthalmopathy.

This clonotype was observed many times. The rearrangement links TRBV30 to TRBJ1-5; D is ambiguous. CDR3 length: 12 amino acids. V lost 3 bases to trimming and J lost 4 bases, with 7 bases between them. CDR1 is GTSNPN, CDR2 SVGIG, per germline (reference sequence). CDR3 bases: TGTGCCTGGAGCGGACCTAATCAGCCCCAGCATTTT. Translating it yields CAWSGPNQPQHF.

This clonotype was counted at least ten times. The V and J genes are TRBV6-5 and TRBJ2-7; D unresolved. This CDR3 comprises 13 residues. In germline, CDR1 is MNHEY, CDR2 SVGAGI. With 6 bases removed from V and 5 bases from J, the gap between germline ends came to 14 bases. CDR3 DNA: TGTGCCAGCAGCCACGACCCCCAGAACGAGCAGTACTTC. Translation gives CASSHDPQNEQYF.

The gene calls are TRBV4-2 and TRBJ2-2; maybe TRBD2 (5 bases). This CDR3 has 19 residues. V dropped 4 bases and J dropped 2 bases, with 23 bases sitting between them. Germline CDR1 reads LGHNA; CDR2 reads YNFKEQ. The CDR3 is CASSPSFAGVRANTGELFF. The CDR3 bases are TGTGCCAGCAGCCCATCCTTTGCGGGTGTTCGGGCTAACACCGGGGAGCTGTTTTTT.

This clonotype occurred many times. J is TRBJ2-2 and V is TRBV28; 10 bases are shared with TRBD2. The germline CDR1 and CDR2 sequences are MDHEN and SYDVKM. J was trimmed by 4 bases and V by 3 bases; bases with no gene match: 5. The CDR3 has 16 residues. CDR3 bases: TGTGCCAGCAGTTTTAGCGGGAGGAGGGGCACCGGGGAGCTGTTTTTT. Translating it yields CASSFSGRRGTGELFF.

This clonotype has ten or more counts. The chain employs TRBV7-9 and TRBJ2-5; 9 bases fit TRBD1. The CDR3 sequence is 15 residues long. The V and J ends lost 6 bases and 5 bases, in that order; junction bases with no gene match: 10. The germline gives CDR1 SEHNR, CDR2 FQNEAQ (reference sequence). CDR3 in DNA: TGTGCCAGCAGACGCGGACAGGGGAGGCAGGAGACCCAGTACTTC. It codes for CASRRGQGRQETQYF.

The genes are TRBV20-1 and TRBJ2-2, with no clear D. The CDR3 is 12 amino acids. Trimming removed 6 bases at V and 1 base at J, with 6 bases between. From germline, CDR1 is DFQATT and CDR2 SNEGSKA (reference sequence). This CDR3 is CSAGKNTGELFF. CDR3 DNA sequence: TGCAGTGCGGGGAAGAACACCGGGGAGCTGTTTTTT.

The V call is TRBV12-3 or TRBV12-4, the J call TRBJ1-5; D unclear. V was trimmed by 6 bases and J by 0 bases, leaving 15 bases between them. The CDR3 extends over 16 amino acids. Here the CDR3 DNA reads TGTGCCAGCAGATACCGGACGGGCAATAGCAATCAGCCCCAGCATTTT. This encodes CASRYRTGNSNQPQHF.

The table lists this clonotype with many counts. This sequence joins TRBV6-5 and TRBJ2-5, with D possibly matching TRBD2 (6 bases). V shed 2 bases and J shed 4 bases, with 14 bases lying between them. The CDR3 is made up of 15 amino acids. Germline V lookup: CDR1 MNHEY, CDR2 SVGAGI. CDR3 DNA sequence: TGTGCCAGCAGTTACGAAAAGGCTAGCGCAGAGACCCAGTACTTC. This codes for CASSYEKASAETQYF.

This clonotype has ten or more counts. The chain carries TRBV7-9 and TRBJ2-5; 9 bases line up with TRBD1. The CDR3 runs to 13 residues. J gave up 4 bases and V 5 bases, and 2 bases lay outside the gene matches. Germline V gene sequence: CDR1 SEHNR, CDR2 FQNEAQ (reference sequence). The DNA of the CDR3 is TGTGCCAGCAGCAGGGGACAGGGAGAGACCCAGTACTTC. It codes for CASSRGQGETQYF.

This clonotype appeared many times. The J gene is TRBJ2-7, the V gene TRBV20-1; D assignment may be TRBD1 or TRBD2 (5 bases each). The CDR3 extends over 16 amino acids. Germline V lookup: CDR1 DFQATT, CDR2 SNEGSKA (reference sequence). Trimming shortened V by 0 bases and J by 4 bases, and 19 bases separated the two germline ends. The chain's CDR3 is CSARDLGGPNMYEQYF. CDR3 bases: TGCAGTGCTAGAGATCTTGGGGGACCCAACATGTACGAGCAGTACTTC.

V and J are TRBV30 and TRBJ1-3, with 8 bases identical to TRBD1. Germline CDR1 is GTSNPN and CDR2 is SVGIG (reference sequence). The CDR3 extends over 15 amino acids. J lost 1 base, V lost 5 bases, and 7 bases had no gene match. This CDR3 is CAWSLQGASGNTIYF. In DNA form, the CDR3 reads TGTGCCTGGTCGCTCCAGGGGGCGTCTGGAAACACCATATATTTT.

This clonotype was seen many times. The chain links TRBV6-5 to TRBJ2-6; the match to TRBD2 covers 12 bases. Germline V gene data show CDR1 as MNHEY and CDR2 as SVGAGI. The V segment lost 6 bases and the J segment 0 bases; nucleotides outside the gene matches: 9. The CDR3 extends over 19 amino acids. CDR3 DNA: TGTGCCAGCAGACTGGGGCGGACTAGCGGGATCTCTGGGGCCAACGTCCTGACTTTC. Translated: CASRLGRTSGISGANVLTF.

With respect to this clonotype: One end of the junction varies from germline; a read error may be responsible. The rearrangement joins TRBV28 to TRBJ2-7; 7 positions agree with TRBD1. Germline loops: CDR1 MDHEN, CDR2 SYDVKM. The CDR3 extends over 14 amino acids. The CDR3 spells CASSSRQGTYEQSF. DNA of the CDR3: TGTGCCAGCAGTTCTAGACAGGGAACCTACGAGCAGTCCTTC.

This clonotype occurred many times. The V call is TRBV12-3 or TRBV12-4, the J call TRBJ2-5; D is perhaps TRBD2 (7 bases). The V end was cut by 7 bases, the J end by 0 bases, with 15 bases between. CDR3 length: 15 residues. CDR3 sequence: CASTPYGGHQETQYF. The CDR3 bases are TGTGCCAGCACTCCGTACGGGGGGCACCAAGAGACCCAGTACTTC.

In its sample, this clonotype was seen many times. This sequence joins TRBV7-9 and TRBJ2-5, with D possibly matching TRBD1 (6 bases). The V end was cut by 5 bases, the J end by 5 bases, with 18 bases between. Germline values: CDR1 SEHNR, CDR2 FQNEAQ (reference sequence). CDR3 length: 15 residues. CDR3: CASSPPNRVRETQYF. In DNA, the CDR3 is TGTGCCAGCAGCCCACCCAACAGGGTGCGGGAGACCCAGTACTTC.

This clonotype was observed at least ten times. The chain has TRBV7-2 and TRBJ1-1; maybe TRBD1 (5 bases). CDR1 is SGHTA and CDR2 is FQGNSA in the germline V gene. This CDR3 is built from 14 residues. V lost 1 base to trimming and J lost 6 bases, with 12 bases between them. The CDR3 DNA reads TGTGCCAGCAGCTTAGTGGGGGGAATGGCTGAAGCTTTCTTT. Its protein product is CASSLVGGMAEAFF. The full variable domain, completed using reference TRBV7-2 and TRBJ1-1, is GAGVSQSPSNKVTEKGKDVELRCDPISGHTALYWYRQSLGQGLEFLIYFQGNSAPDKSGLPSDRFSAERTGGSVSTLTIQRTQQEDSAVYLCASSLVGGMAEAFFGQGTRLTVV.

In its sample, this clonotype was seen many times. The gene calls are TRBV10-3 and TRBJ2-7; D perhaps matches TRBD1 (5 bases). The germline V gene encodes CDR1 ENHRY and CDR2 SYGVKD. The CDR3 has 14 residues. The germline V and J ends were trimmed by 8 bases and 2 bases, with 16 bases remaining between them. The CDR3 loop is CAIVAQGPPYEQYF. The CDR3 region has the DNA TGTGCCATCGTCGCCCAGGGTCCACCCTACGAGCAGTACTTC.

This clonotype was counted many times. V is TRBV9 and J is TRBJ1-5; weak D call: TRBD1 (6 bases). Trimming stripped 0 bases from V and 3 bases from J, with 7 bases between. The germline V gene has CDR1 SGDLS and CDR2 YYNGEE. The CDR3 spans 14 residues. The CDR3 nucleotides read TGTGCCAGCAGCGTAGGGGACATCAATCAGCCCCAGCATTTT. It codes for CASSVGDINQPQHF. Drawing the rest from reference TRBV9 and TRBJ1-5, the complete variable domain is DSGVTQTPKHLITATGQRVTLRCSPRSGDLSVYWYQQSLDQGLQFLIQYYNGEERAKGNILERFSAQQFPDLHSELNLSSLELGDSALYFCASSVGDINQPQHFGDGTRLSIL.

This clonotype was recorded many times. V gene TRBV19 combines with J gene TRBJ2-2; 9 bases are a match to TRBD2. V lost 0 bases and J lost 5; bases outside the gene matches: 4. The CDR3 is made up of 16 amino acids. Germline assignment: CDR1 LNHDA and CDR2 SQIVND (reference sequence). The CDR3, as DNA: TGTGCCAGTAGTATAGATCTGCGGGAGGGGACCGGGGAGCTGTTTTTT. Protein sequence: CASSIDLREGTGELFF.

This clonotype was recorded at least ten times. The chain recombines TRBV6-2 or TRBV6-3 with TRBJ1-2; possible D gene TRBD1, 6 bases. From germline, CDR1 is MNHEY and CDR2 SVGEGT. V was trimmed by 4 bases and J by 4 bases, leaving 13 bases between them. The CDR3 is made up of 14 amino acids. The CDR3 coding sequence is TGTGCCAGCAGTTTCGGGACACTTGGCTATGGCTACACCTTC. Protein: CASSFGTLGYGYTF.

The sample holds many counts of this clonotype. The V gene is TRBV28, the J gene TRBJ1-2; D perhaps matches TRBD1 (6 bases). V lost 7 bases, J lost 4 bases, and 16 bases lay in between. This CDR3 has 14 residues. Germline lookup yields CDR1 MDHEN and CDR2 SYDVKM. The CDR3 bases are TGTGCCAGCATCGGGGGGGCGTTGGTCTATGGCTACACCTTC. This codes for CASIGGALVYGYTF.

This clonotype came up many times. This chain uses TRBV27 with TRBJ1-1; D is ambiguous. The V gene lost 6 bases and the J gene lost 1 base, with 9 bases spanning the gap. Germline CDR1 is MNHEY and CDR2 is SMNVEV (reference sequence). The CDR3 is made up of 13 amino acids. The CDR3 DNA reads TGTGCCAGCAGCCACAAAGCGAACACTGAAGCTTTCTTT. Amino acid sequence: CASSHKANTEAFF.

This clonotype was detected many times. The rearrangement links TRBV5-1 to TRBJ2-2, with TRBD2 identical over 10 bases. The J segment lost 7 bases and the V segment lost 1 base, leaving 4 bases of the junction unmatched. Germline lookup yields CDR1 SGHRS and CDR2 YFSETQ. The CDR3 has 15 amino acids. CDR3 protein: CASSLTSGKHGELFF. CDR3 DNA: TGCGCCAGCAGCTTGACTAGCGGGAAGCACGGGGAGCTGTTTTTT.

This clonotype has only a few counts. Because the CDR3 is missing its conserved closing phenylalanine or tryptophan, this is likely a read error. The chain couples TRBV11-1 to TRBJ2-7; D tentatively reads TRBD1 or TRBD2 (5 bases each). V gave up 0 bases and J gave up 2 bases, with 26 bases separating them. Germline CDR1 SGHAT, CDR2 FQDESV (reference sequence). This CDR3 is built from 20 residues. CDR3 coding DNA: TGTGCCAGCAGCTTAGCGCGTTTCGGTGGGGGTACCCTTCTTGCCTACGAGCAGTACATC. Amino acid sequence: CASSLARFGGGTLLAYEQYI.

This clonotype was picked up many times. The chain has TRBV24-1 and TRBJ1-5; 10 bases match TRBD1. After removal of 7 bases from V and 15 bases from J, the junction contained 11 bases not matched to a gene. CDR1 KGHDR and CDR2 SFDVKD come from the germline V gene. The CDR3 length is 13 residues. In DNA form, the CDR3 reads TGTGCCACCAGAGGACAGGGGGAGGTGAAATTGCATTTT. Its protein is CATRGQGEVKLHF.

This clonotype was recorded many times. The rearrangement uses TRBV20-1 and TRBJ2-7; D unresolved. This CDR3 is 13 amino acids long. Germline V gene sequence: CDR1 DFQATT, CDR2 SNEGSKA (reference sequence). The V gene lost 5 bases and the J gene lost 1 base, with 12 bases spanning the gap. CDR3 in DNA: TGCAGTGCTGCCAGCTCCTCTTCCTACGAGCAGTACTTC. Protein product: CSAASSSSYEQYF.